Reported below is one TCR beta chain. As yet, its antigen is unknown. These data are taken from a study of T-cell reconstitution after alpha-beta-depleted transplantation in children. Study conclusions and caveats: TCRbeta diversity was high at day 60 in some patients (a result of surviving recipient T cells and thymic progenitors). One year post-transplant, T-cell counts and diversity were largely derived from T cells produced anew.

During its preparation, the TCRbeta library received unique molecular identifiers. TCRdb re-analysed the PCR reads in MiXCR, keeping a single row per CDR3 protein. The sample has about 90,000 distinct CDR3 sequences, about 14% seen once. The length of the CDR3 is 13 residues. V shed 5 bases and J 5 bases; nucleotides not matched to a gene: 1. This receptor was obtained from a male patient aged 2 to 9 who had a stem cell transplant for acute lymphoblastic leukemia, so the T cells may come from the graft donor. The rearrangement joins TRBV12-3 or TRBV12-4 to TRBJ1-1, with 11 bases fitting TRBD1. The sequencing used PBMCs, mostly from graft donor cells, collected 180 days after TCRalphabeta/CD19-depleted stem cell transplant. CDR3 in amino acids: CASSRDRGTEAFF. The DNA for the CDR3 is TGTGCCAGCAGTCGGGACAGGGGGACTGAAGCTTTCTTT.